This T cell receptor (beta chain) came from a study of pediatric ulcerative colitis. Study outcomes and limitations: Some T cells in rectal biopsies may come from blood, especially with overt colitis. Compared with controls, ulcerative colitis showed greater blood-rectum clone sharing. A couple of rectal CDR3 clonotypes occurred in all ulcerative colitis patients.

About this clone itself: Its antigen is unidentified.

V dropped 3 bases and J dropped 3 bases, with 12 bases sitting between them. Germline V CDR1 and CDR2: LNHNV, YYDKDF (reference sequence). This CDR3 is 16 amino acids long. Only in-frame clones appear in the TCRdb table, and some are missing; sequencing was by immunoSEQ multiplex PCR. Of about 34,000 clones in the sample, over 70% were seen once. During colonoscopy, one to two rectal pinch biopsies were collected. The specimen sequenced was gut tissue. The gene calls are TRBV15 and TRBJ1-6, with D maybe TRBD1 (6 bases). This receptor was taken from a boy between 5 and 17 years old with severe ulcerative colitis. CDR3 sequence (DNA): TGTGCCACCAGCAGTAGAGACAGGTTCTATAATTCACCCCTCCACTTT. This gives the protein CATSSRDRFYNSPLHF.